Shown below are 16 T cell receptor beta chains from a single sample sequenced in a study of cytomegalovirus exposure and HLA in healthy donors. The PCR employed 60 Vbeta primers together with 13 Jbeta primers. Sequencing was performed with immunoSEQ multiplex PCR; in TCRdb, only in-frame clones are kept and a portion is missing. The sample has roughly 93,000 clones; around 78% are singletons. Material for sequencing was PBMCs. The receptors originated from a man aged 25 to 40 in good health and CMV-seronegative.

The rearrangement links TRBV6-1 to TRBJ2-7; weak D call: TRBD2 (7 bases). Trimming removed 6 bases from V and 7 bases from J, with 22 bases in between. Germline V gene lookup returns CDR1 MNHNS and CDR2 SASEGT. The CDR3 covers 15 residues. The DNA for the CDR3 is TGTGCCAGCAGGGGGGGGGACAAGACCCGAGGGGAGCAGTACGTC. This encodes CASRGGDKTRGEQYV.

The chain combines TRBV7-2 with TRBJ2-3, with 9 nucleotides matching TRBD1. Germline CDR1 SGHTA, CDR2 FQGNSA. V trimming: 5 bases; J trimming: 4 bases; junction bases outside the gene matches: 7. The CDR3 loop spans 15 amino acids. CDR3 in DNA: TGTGCCAGCAGCCCCCACAGGGGGCGGGCAGATACGCAGTATTTT. As protein: CASSPHRGRADTQYF. The full variable domain, with the rest looked up from reference TRBV7-2 and TRBJ2-3, is GAGVSQSPSNKVTEKGKDVELRCDPISGHTALYWYRQSLGQGLEFLIYFQGNSAPDKSGLPSDRFSAERTGGSVSTLTIQRTQQEDSAVYLCASSPHRGRADTQYFGPGTRLTVL.

This rearrangement joins TRBV11-2 to TRBJ2-3; 7 bases match TRBD2. V shed 3 bases and J 9 bases; nucleotides not matched to a gene: 18. The CDR3 contains 17 residues. Germline CDR1 is SGHAT and CDR2 is FQNNGV. The CDR3: CASSFGYGLDLAATQYF. The CDR3 coding sequence is TGTGCCAGCAGCTTCGGTTACGGACTAGATTTAGCGGCGACGCAGTATTTT.

The rearrangement joins TRBV6-6 to TRBJ1-6; perhaps TRBD1 as D (6 bases). The CDR3 runs to 15 residues. V shed 6 bases and J shed 8 bases, with 17 bases lying between them. Germline-derived CDR1 and CDR2 are MNHNY and SVGAGI (reference sequence). The CDR3 bases are TGTGCCAGCAGCAACCAAAGACAGGATCATTCACCCCTCCACTTT. It encodes CASSNQRQDHSPLHF.

A single count supports this clone. In DNA, the CDR3 is TGTGCCAGCATGTCGACTAGCGGGTCCCAGAAGGCCTACAATGAGCAGTTCTTC. Its protein is CASMSTSGSQKAYNEQFF. This chain joins TRBV2 and TRBJ2-1; 10 bases are a match to TRBD2. The CDR3 sequence is 18 residues long. The ends lost 7 bases at V and 2 bases at J; junction bases unmatched: 14. Germline-derived CDR1 and CDR2 are SNHLY and FYNNEI. The complete variable domain, with remaining parts taken from reference TRBV2 and TRBJ2-1, reads EPEVTQTPSHQVTQMGQEVILRCVPISNHLYFYWYRQILGQKVEFLVSFYNNEISEKSEIFDDQFSVERPDGSNFTLKIRSTKLEDSAMYFCASMSTSGSQKAYNEQFFGPGTRLTVL.

This chain links TRBV5-1 with TRBJ2-7; 12 bases line up with TRBD1. The germline V gene encodes CDR1 SGHRS and CDR2 YFSETQ. This CDR3 contains 17 residues. J lost 1 base, V lost 7 bases, and 12 bases had no gene match. The CDR3 nucleotides are TGCGCCAGCTTCCCGGGACAGGGGGCGGGTAGTTCCTACGAGCAGTACTTC. Translated, it gives CASFPGQGAGSSYEQYF.

The chain links TRBV18 to TRBJ1-1; weak D call: TRBD1 (6 bases). The CDR3 runs 16 residues. V lost 6 bases to trimming and J lost 3 bases, with 20 bases between them. Looked up from germline, CDR1 is KGHSH and CDR2 is LQKENI. CDR3 sequence reads: CASSHRGRGVYTEAFF. CDR3 coding DNA: TGTGCCAGCTCCCACCGGGGGAGGGGGGTATACACTGAAGCTTTCTTT. The whole variable domain, remainder taken from reference TRBV18 and TRBJ1-1, is NAGVMQNPRHLVRRRGQEARLRCSPMKGHSHVYWYRQLPEEGLKFMVYLQKENIIDESGMPKERFSAEFPKEGPSILRIQQVVRGDSAAYFCASSHRGRGVYTEAFFGQGTRLTVV.

J is TRBJ2-1 and V is TRBV28, with 9 bases that match TRBD1. The CDR3 contains 15 residues. The V segment lost 8 bases and the J segment 7 bases; nucleotides outside the gene matches: 12. Germline assignment: CDR1 MDHEN and CDR2 SYDVKM. The CDR3 coding sequence is TGTGCCAGCTCATATGGGACAGGGAACGTTAATGAGCAGTTCTTC. Its translation: CASSYGTGNVNEQFF.

This chain connects TRBV19 to TRBJ2-3; 10 bases agree with TRBD2. CDR1 and CDR2 from the germline V gene are LNHDA and SQIVND (reference sequence). The CDR3 extends over 16 amino acids. J was trimmed by 2 bases and V by 5 bases; bases with no gene match: 7. The CDR3 sequence: CASSRHTSGVTDTQYF. CDR3 nucleotides: TGTGCCAGTAGTCGCCATACTAGCGGGGTCACAGATACGCAGTATTTT.

The chain uses TRBV5-1 and TRBJ1-6; D gene unclear. The CDR3 consists of 14 residues. Germline V gene data show CDR1 as SGHRS and CDR2 as YFSETQ. V lost 0 bases and J 14 bases, leaving 15 bases between the germline ends. CDR3 bases: TGCGCCAGCAGCTTGGACAGCGGCACAAGGGCCCTCCACTTT. Its translation: CASSLDSGTRALHF.

The gene calls are TRBV18 and TRBJ2-7; 7 positions match TRBD1. Germline-derived CDR1 and CDR2 are KGHSH and LQKENI. The CDR3 sequence is 13 residues long. Unmatched junction bases numbered 6, after V lost 5 bases and J lost 5 bases. Here the CDR3 reads CASSYTGANEQYF. CDR3 nucleotide sequence: TGTGCCAGCTCATATACAGGGGCGAACGAGCAGTACTTC.

The chain combines TRBV10-2 with TRBJ2-3; 7 bases agree with TRBD1. V trimming: 6 bases; J trimming: 1 base; junction bases outside the gene matches: 4. The CDR3 is 14 residues long. The V gene's germline CDR1 is WSHSY and CDR2 SAAADI. DNA for the CDR3: TGCGCCAGCAGGGGACAGATGCGCACAGATACGCAGTATTTT. Translation gives CASRGQMRTDTQYF.

The chain couples TRBV19 to TRBJ1-6, with 7 bases aligning to TRBD1. Germline lookup yields CDR1 LNHDA and CDR2 SQIVND (reference sequence). This CDR3 region has 15 residues. The V gene end was trimmed by 3 bases and the J gene end by 2 bases; junction bases not matched to a gene: 1. This chain's CDR3 is CASSMGQPYNSPLHF. The CDR3 DNA sequence: TGTGCCAGTAGTATGGGACAGCCCTATAATTCACCCCTCCACTTT.

V and J are TRBV13 and TRBJ2-1; D may be TRBD2 (6 bases). The CDR3 sequence is 13 residues long. V was pared by 5 bases and J by 6 bases, with 11 bases between. CDR1 is PRHDT, CDR2 FYEKMQ, per germline (reference sequence). Here the CDR3 DNA reads TGTGCCAGCAGCCTAACTAGCATCAATGAGCAGTTCTTC. This translates into CASSLTSINEQFF. The full variable domain, in which reference TRBV13 and TRBJ2-1 provide the parts outside the CDR3, is AAGVIQSPRHLIKEKRETATLKCYPIPRHDTVYWYQQGPGQDPQFLISFYEKMQSDKGSIPDRFSAQQFSDYHSELNMSSLELGDSALYFCASSLTSINEQFFGPGTRLTVL.

V is TRBV25-1 and J is TRBJ1-2; D is possibly TRBD1 (6 bases). The germline V gene encodes CDR1 MGHDK and CDR2 SYGVNS. This CDR3 spans 16 amino acids. Trimming removed 6 bases from V and 4 bases from J, with 21 bases in between. CDR3 sequence: CASRTGAAKRSYGYTF. CDR3 coding DNA: TGTGCCAGCAGGACAGGCGCTGCTAAACGATCCTATGGCTACACCTTC.

This clone was picked up one time. A read error may produce the germline difference seen at one junction end. V gene TRBV7-9 combines with J gene TRBJ2-1; 13 nucleotides agree with TRBD2. Germline CDR1 and CDR2: SEHNR and FQNEAQ (reference sequence). The CDR3 covers 16 residues. This chain's CDR3 is CSSSARTSGSINEQFF. CDR3 nucleotides: TGTTCCAGCAGCGCAAGGACTAGCGGGAGTATCAATGAGCAGTTCTTC.